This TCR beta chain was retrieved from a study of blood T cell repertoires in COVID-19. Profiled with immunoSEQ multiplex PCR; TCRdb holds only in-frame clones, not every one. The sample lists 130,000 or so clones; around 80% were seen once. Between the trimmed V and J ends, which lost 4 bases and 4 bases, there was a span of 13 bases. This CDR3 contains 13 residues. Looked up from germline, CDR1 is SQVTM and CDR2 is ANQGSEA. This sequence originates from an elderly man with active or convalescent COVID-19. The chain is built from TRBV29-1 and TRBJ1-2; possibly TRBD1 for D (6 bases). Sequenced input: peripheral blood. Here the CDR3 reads CSVVLRGTYGYTF. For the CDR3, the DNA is TGCAGCGTTGTCCTCAGGGGAACCTATGGCTACACCTTC.